This T cell receptor beta chain was sequenced during a study of T cell responses to AZD1222 COVID-19 vaccine. Overall study results and limits: Only six or seven AZD1222 recipients tested seropositive at baseline. The donors showed a predominance of white British ancestry and of females, with possible underestimation of clonal diversity.

As to this clone: What it binds is unknown.

Assay: immunoSEQ multiplex PCR; the TCRdb copy retains only in-frame clones and omits some. The data contain some 84,000 clones, 80% to 90% of them singletons. The specimen comprised peripheral blood, sampled 28 days after the second AZD1222 dose. The origin of this receptor is an adult who received the AZD1222 COVID-19 vaccine.

CDR3 DNA: TGTGCCAGTTTGACAGGGGCGGGCTATGGCTACACCTTC. Protein: CASLTGAGYGYTF. V usage is TRBV19 and J usage is TRBJ1-2; 8 positions match TRBD1. Trimming at V came to 8 bases and at J to 4 bases, leaving 6 bases not matched to a gene. The CDR3 is 13 residues long. The germline V gene encodes CDR1 LNHDA and CDR2 SQIVND (reference sequence).